The 9 T cell receptor beta chains below all came from one sample that was sequenced in a study of CD8 T cells in ankylosing spondylitis. TCRdb reanalysed the 5' RACE reads using MiXCR and keeps one entry per CDR3 protein. The sample includes fewer than 550,000 distinct CDR3 sequences, about 5% of them seen just once. Broader study findings: For ankylosing spondylitis blood, a TCR beta motif of seven to nine highly homologous variants appeared characteristic.

These TCRs' antigens remain unknown. Sequenced material: blood, either unsorted or a sorted T cell fraction (not recorded which). Every receptor here comes from a male donor with ankylosing spondylitis.

This clonotype was recorded a few times. This chain joins TRBV7-6 and TRBJ2-1; TRBD2 agrees at 7 bases. The CDR3 has 14 residues. J lost 3 bases, V lost 5 bases, and 4 bases had no gene match. Germline CDR1 and CDR2: SGHVS and FNYEAQ. The CDR3 here is CASSLSGYYNEQFF. CDR3 bases: TGTGCCAGCAGCCTTAGCGGGTACTACAATGAGCAGTTCTTC.

The table lists this clonotype with many counts. CDR3 in amino acids: CSVGALVRADTQYF. In nucleotides, the CDR3 is TGCAGCGTGGGGGCGTTAGTCCGGGCAGATACGCAGTATTTT. The genes are TRBV29-1 and TRBJ2-3; D may be TRBD1 (6 bases). With 6 bases removed from V and 4 bases from J, the gap between germline ends came to 17 bases. The germline gives CDR1 SQVTM, CDR2 ANQGSEA. This CDR3 is 14 amino acids long.

This clonotype was observed at least ten times. The V and J genes are TRBV20-1 and TRBJ2-3; D is undetermined. The CDR3 extends over 14 amino acids. Germline loops: CDR1 DFQATT, CDR2 SNEGSKA (reference sequence). V was trimmed by 3 bases and J by 4 bases, leaving 14 bases between them. The CDR3 loop is CSASIPLRPDTQYF. CDR3 coding DNA: TGCAGTGCTAGTATCCCCCTACGGCCAGATACGCAGTATTTT.

Many counts were recorded for this clonotype. The chain combines TRBV6-5 with TRBJ1-5; D not resolved. Germline CDR1 reads MNHEY; CDR2 reads SVGAGI. This CDR3 comprises 12 residues. Trimming pared 0 bases from V and 9 bases from J, leaving 6 bases between. CDR3 DNA sequence: TGTGCCAGCAGTTACTCGGAGGGGCCCCAGCATTTT. Translating gives CASSYSEGPQHF.

This clonotype has ten or more counts. The V call is TRBV27, the J call TRBJ2-3; D uncertain. Germline V gives CDR1 MNHEY, CDR2 SMNVEV (reference sequence). The CDR3 length is 13 residues. V lost 2 bases to trimming and J lost 3 bases, with 6 bases between them. The CDR3 reads CASSLPATDTQYF. CDR3 in DNA: TGTGCCAGCAGTTTACCGGCTACAGATACGCAGTATTTT.

This clonotype was picked up many times. This rearrangement joins TRBV5-1 to TRBJ1-1; 7 bases fit TRBD1. CDR3 size: 16 residues. Germline CDR1 SGHRS, CDR2 YFSETQ. Trimming took 3 bases from V and 2 from J; bases not matched to a gene: 10. The CDR3 DNA follows: TGCGCCAGCAGCTGGCCAACCGGGACAGCAAACACTGAAGCTTTCTTT. Protein product: CASSWPTGTANTEAFF.

Comments on this clonotype: A clone one base away is much larger, so this may be a read error. Because the CDR3 is missing its conserved closing phenylalanine or tryptophan, this is likely a read error. The chain joins TRBV7-2 to TRBJ1-2, with 7 bases that match TRBD1. The V gene's germline CDR1 is SGHTA and CDR2 FQGNSA. J lost 4 bases, V lost 5 bases, and 7 bases had no gene match. The CDR3 is 14 residues long. The CDR3 reads CASSPRQGLYGYTL. CDR3 nucleotide sequence: TGTGCCAGCAGCCCTAGACAGGGCCTCTATGGCTACACCCTC.

This clonotype has a count of ten or more. The V gene is TRBV10-3, the J gene TRBJ2-7, with 9 bases lining up with TRBD1. With 0 bases clipped from V and 3 bases from J, the junction kept 3 bases outside the gene matches. In germline, CDR1 is ENHRY, CDR2 SYGVKD. The length of the CDR3 is 15 residues. The CDR3 here is CAISESGTGLYEQYF. CDR3 coding DNA: TGTGCCATCAGTGAGTCAGGGACAGGGCTCTACGAGCAGTACTTC.

This clonotype came up many times. This chain connects TRBV7-3 to TRBJ2-1; 10 nucleotides align to TRBD2. Germline V gene sequence: CDR1 SGHTA, CDR2 FQGTGA. The V gene end was trimmed by 5 bases and the J gene end by 4 bases; junction bases not matched to a gene: 5. This CDR3 spans 15 amino acids. CDR3 sequence: CASSRQRGGYNEQFF. The CDR3 nucleotides read TGTGCCAGCAGCCGACAGCGGGGGGGATACAATGAGCAGTTCTTC.